This TCR beta chain was profiled in a study of blood T cell repertoires in COVID-19. Profiling relied on immunoSEQ multiplex PCR, and the TCRdb table lists in-frame clones only, not all of them. The repertoire holds roughly 250,000 clones, with about nine tenths as singletons. Trimming cost V 5 bases and J 4 bases; bases outside gene matches: 15. The CDR3 consists of 18 residues. Germline CDR1 PRHDT, CDR2 FYEKMQ (reference sequence). The clonotype was recovered from a woman between 25 and 40 years old with COVID-19, enrolled during active disease. The specimen sequenced was peripheral blood. This chain links TRBV13 with TRBJ2-1; the match to TRBD2 covers 9 bases. CDR3 DNA: TGTGCCAGCAGCCCCCCCGAGTTAGCGGGGGTCCTATACAATGAGCAGTTCTTC. Protein sequence: CASSPPELAGVLYNEQFF.